The rows below give T cell receptor beta chains drawn from one sample of a study of T cell changes during pregnancy in multiple sclerosis. Profiled with immunoSEQ multiplex PCR; TCRdb holds only in-frame clones, not every one. This table holds tens of thousands of clones, 90% to 95% found once. The sequencing used CD8+ T cells from peripheral blood mononuclear cells, collected in the second trimester of pregnancy. The receptors stem from a female donor with multiple sclerosis, enrolled in a pregnancy study. Both conserved end residues are part of each CDR3. The D gene is left open where the match is weak. Not all rows give a size; the values are once, few, many and, for expanded clones, a class.

V	J	D	size	CDR3
TRBV19	TRBJ1-2	NA	NA	CASSFAGWEGYTF
TRBV5-4	TRBJ2-3	NA	once	CASSLLVLVGESTDTQYF
TRBV19	TRBJ2-7	NA	NA	CASSWAPGEQYF
TRBV27	TRBJ2-7	NA	NA	CASSLRRYYGQYF
TRBV18	TRBJ2-5	NA	NA	CASSPPAETQYF
TRBV15	TRBJ2-1	NA	NA	CATSRDRGSSYNEQFF
TRBV27	TRBJ2-7	TRBD2	NA	CASSPGLASEQYF
TRBV19	TRBJ1-1	TRBD1	NA	CASSLGTGNTEAFF
TRBV28	TRBJ2-7	NA	NA	CASSAGTEHSYEQYF
TRBV30	TRBJ2-3	NA	NA	CAWIPDTQFTDTQYF
TRBV28	TRBJ2-7	TRBD2	NA	CASSPLAGSYEQYF
TRBV2	TRBJ1-2	TRBD1	NA	CASSEWDSLNYGYTF
TRBV5-4	TRBJ2-7	TRBD2	NA	CASSSGPSGSNEQYF
TRBV20-1	TRBJ1-1	NA	NA	CSAREGDEAFF
TRBV9	TRBJ1-1	TRBD1	NA	CASSSSGGTEAFF
TRBV10-3	TRBJ2-1	TRBD2	NA	CATTSGSPNEQFF
TRBV5-1	TRBJ1-2	TRBD1	NA	CASSYGQGYGYTF
TRBV4-1	TRBJ1-5	NA	NA	CASSQDGSYQPQHF
TRBV27	TRBJ1-5	NA	once	CASSFSGHGNQPQHF
TRBV9	TRBJ1-5	TRBD1	NA	CASSPGGPGEPQHF
TRBV4-3	TRBJ2-7	TRBD2	NA	CASALSGSGLNEQYF
TRBV7-9	TRBJ2-2	NA	NA	CASSLLSLDRAGELFF
TRBV9	TRBJ2-7	NA	NA	CASSVGQGSVIYEQYF
TRBV27	TRBJ2-1	NA	NA	CAGGLGPYNEQFF
TRBV13	TRBJ2-7	TRBD2	NA	CASSLQTSLSGYEQYF
TRBV7-9	TRBJ2-7	NA	NA	CASSQAGLPRPYEQYF
TRBV2	TRBJ2-1	TRBD2	NA	CASTGSGRLNEQFF
TRBV27	TRBJ1-2	NA	NA	CASSPRRGGGYGYTF
TRBV6-1	TRBJ2-3	NA	NA	CASSDGRGTDTQYF
TRBV19	TRBJ1-1	NA	NA	CASSIYDTEAFF
TRBV27	TRBJ2-7	NA	once	CASSYGDSSYEQYF
TRBV19	TRBJ2-7	TRBD1	NA	CASSILAQGEYEQYF
TRBV19	TRBJ2-1	TRBD2	NA	CASSLAGVGEQFF
TRBV10-3	TRBJ1-2	TRBD1	NA	CAIKDRVGDGYTF
TRBV9	TRBJ2-7	TRBD1	NA	CASSVATAAGGASYEQYF
TRBV11-2	TRBJ2-7	TRBD2	NA	CASSLGLAGYDEQYF
TRBV29-1	TRBJ2-1	NA	NA	CSGRAYNEQFF
TRBV5-4	TRBJ2-4	NA	once	CASSFPGLNIQYF
TRBV27	TRBJ2-7	NA	NA	CASSGLGYEQYF
TRBV27	TRBJ1-5	TRBD1	NA	CASSLSGGSSNQPQHF
TRBV19	TRBJ2-1	NA	NA	CASSWTPFGNEQFF
TRBV28	TRBJ2-2	NA	NA	CASSQSQGIAGELFF
TRBV5-1	TRBJ2-7	NA	NA	CASSLEARRNDEQYF
TRBV19	TRBJ1-1	NA	NA	CASSNRPGVDTEAFF
TRBV5-1	TRBJ2-7	NA	NA	CASSLTGEQYF
TRBV5-1	TRBJ2-7	TRBD2	NA	CASSLGGLAYEQYF
TRBV7-9	TRBJ1-2	NA	NA	CATILQDYGYTF